This T cell receptor beta chain derives from a study of CD4 T cells in relation to SARS-CoV-2 and coronaviruses. Whole-study context: The restricting HLA molecule for shared crossreactive spike epitopes was mapped. Regarding the study as a whole: According to naive versus memory sequencing, detected responses are memory recall, not newly primed. Each donor contributed either pre-pandemic or post-infection samples, not both.

Ends included, the CDR3 has 16 residues. Unexposed donor CD4+ T cells date from about 2010-2018, before the COVID-19 pandemic. Cryopreserved PBMCs were CD4-enriched, then split into naive and memory cells. Assay: immunoSEQ multiplex PCR; the TCRdb copy retains only in-frame clones and omits some. Of under 90,000 clones detected, over 85% appear once; the ten largest clones hold 0.2% to 0.25%. Comments on this clone: Its antigen is still unknown. Because the CDR3's place on the DNA is in doubt, the DNA is left out and the CDR3 is given as listed by TCRdb.

The TCR originated in a human donor in good health. The chain has TRBV21-1 and TRBJ1-5; the D segment call TRBD1 is taken from the table without a DNA check. TRBV21-1 is a recognized pseudogene. Sequencing was performed on naive CD4+ T cells from PBMCs. The subset here: naive CD4+ T cells isolated by negative enrichment. This chain's CDR3 is CASSKEVGQGNQPQHF.